Reported below is one T cell receptor beta chain. Its specificity is not known. This CDR3 spans 13 amino acids. V shed 5 bases and J shed 8 bases, with 13 bases lying between them. The germline V gene has CDR1 SNHLY and CDR2 FYNNEI. The sample is drawn from a study of T cell responses to AZD1222 COVID-19 vaccine. General study findings and limits: White British people made up most donors, females outnumbered males, and clonal diversity was possibly underestimated. After two AZD1222 doses, spike-specific TCR breadth and depth rose versus day 0.

Pooling of second doses given at about 4 or about 12 weeks was done. Method: immunoSEQ multiplex PCR; TCRdb's copy keeps in-frame clones and lacks some. Of about 48,000 clones detected, 86% appear once; the ten largest clones hold 6% to 7%. Sample: peripheral blood, taken 28 days after the second AZD1222 dose. The chain joins TRBV2 to TRBJ2-1; D is perhaps TRBD1 (6 bases). This receptor was taken from an adult who received the AZD1222 COVID-19 vaccine. The CDR3 reads CASSSNRADEQFF. The CDR3 DNA follows: TGTGCCAGCAGTTCAAACAGGGCCGATGAGCAGTTCTTC.